These 9 T cell receptor beta chains came from one sample sequenced in a study of beta chain features in type 1 diabetes. Study-wide findings and caveats: Patients with Type 1 diabetes showed moderately but significantly shorter TCRB CDR3s in all four CD4+ subsets.

The antigens for these receptors are not known. Expressed TCRB transcripts were sequenced because the isolated RNA had all been reverse transcribed beforehand. TCRdb's table, derived via immunoSEQ multiplex PCR, lists solely in-frame clones and lacks some. The top ten clones hold approximately 0.087% of a sample with some 240,000 clones, approximately 16% of them seen once. Sequencing used naive CD4+ T cells from blood. These receptors originate from a man under 40 with type 1 diabetes.

This clone has more than one count but fewer than ten. V and J are TRBV9 and TRBJ2-5; D not resolved. The CDR3 length is 15 residues. Germline V gene sequence: CDR1 SGDLS, CDR2 YYNGEE. The V gene lost 4 bases and the J gene lost 0 bases, with 13 bases spanning the gap. CDR3 in DNA: TGTGCCAGCAGCCCCCCCTCCTGGTACCAAGAGACCCAGTACTTC. Its protein product is CASSPPSWYQETQYF. The entire variable domain, with the rest obtained from reference TRBV9 and TRBJ2-5, is as follows: DSGVTQTPKHLITATGQRVTLRCSPRSGDLSVYWYQQSLDQGLQFLIQYYNGEERAKGNILERFSAQQFPDLHSELNLSSLELGDSALYFCASSPPSWYQETQYFGPGTRLLVL.

This clone was picked up a small number of times. The chain has TRBV29-1 and TRBJ2-6; unclear D gene. Between the trimmed V and J ends, which lost 4 bases and 7 bases, there was a span of 8 bases. This CDR3 is 12 amino acids long. In germline, CDR1 is SQVTM, CDR2 ANQGSEA. The CDR3 spells CSVVQVANVLTF. CDR3 sequence (DNA): TGCAGCGTTGTCCAGGTTGCCAACGTCCTGACTTTC.

The chain couples TRBV19 to TRBJ1-1, with 7 nucleotides matching TRBD1. The junction had 5 bases not matched to a gene; V was cut back by 3 bases and J by 4 bases. The CDR3 spans 14 residues. Germline CDR1 LNHDA, CDR2 SQIVND (reference sequence). CDR3 sequence: CASSIDRDGTEAFF. The CDR3, as DNA: TGTGCCAGTAGTATTGACAGGGATGGCACTGAAGCTTTCTTT.

The CDR3 region has the DNA TGTGCCATCAGGGTTGACAGGGATCAGCCCCAGCATTTT. Amino acid sequence: CAIRVDRDQPQHF. V usage is TRBV10-3 and J usage is TRBJ1-5, with TRBD1 identical over 7 bases. Trimming cost V 6 bases and J 5 bases; bases outside gene matches: 4. Germline CDR1 and CDR2: ENHRY and SYGVKD. The CDR3 length is 13 residues.

There are a few counts of this clone. The gene calls are TRBV28 and TRBJ2-3; 8 positions agree with TRBD2. Germline values: CDR1 MDHEN, CDR2 SYDVKM. The CDR3 is 14 amino acids. Losses at the gene ends were 5 bases for V and 6 bases for J; bases not matched to a gene: 7. CDR3 sequence: CASSPGTSGDTQYF. DNA for the CDR3: TGTGCCAGCAGTCCCGGGACTAGTGGCGATACGCAGTATTTT.

The chain combines TRBV29-1 with TRBJ2-7; 9 bases align to TRBD1. CDR1 and CDR2 (germline): SQVTM, ANQGSEA. J lost 4 bases, V lost 5 bases, and 9 bases had no gene match. This CDR3 is 14 amino acids long. CDR3 loop: CSVTTGGLGYEQYF. For the CDR3, the DNA is TGCAGCGTTACCACAGGGGGCTTGGGTTACGAGCAGTACTTC.

This clone was seen a handful of times. This chain connects TRBV2 to TRBJ2-7; TRBD2 agrees at 9 bases. J was trimmed by 7 bases and V by 10 bases; bases with no gene match: 8. The germline V gene encodes CDR1 SNHLY and CDR2 FYNNEI. The CDR3 is made up of 12 amino acids. The CDR3 here is CAITGLASEQYF. CDR3 DNA sequence: TGTGCCATAACGGGACTAGCATCAGAGCAGTACTTC.

This chain connects TRBV25-1 to TRBJ2-7, with D unclear. CDR1 MGHDK and CDR2 SYGVNS come from the germline V gene. The CDR3 is 11 residues long. V gave up 4 bases and J gave up 3 bases, with 4 bases separating them. CDR3 sequence (DNA): TGTGCCAGCAGTGGAAACTACGAGCAGTACTTC. Translated: CASSGNYEQYF.

A single count supports this clone. The chain carries TRBV28 and TRBJ2-3, with 11 bases fitting TRBD2. CDR3 length: 17 residues. Germline-derived CDR1 and CDR2 are MDHEN and SYDVKM. J was trimmed by 2 bases and V by 4 bases; bases with no gene match: 8. CDR3 bases: TGTGCCAGCAGTTCTCCGGGACTAGCGGATTCCACAGATACGCAGTATTTT. Protein: CASSSPGLADSTDTQYF.